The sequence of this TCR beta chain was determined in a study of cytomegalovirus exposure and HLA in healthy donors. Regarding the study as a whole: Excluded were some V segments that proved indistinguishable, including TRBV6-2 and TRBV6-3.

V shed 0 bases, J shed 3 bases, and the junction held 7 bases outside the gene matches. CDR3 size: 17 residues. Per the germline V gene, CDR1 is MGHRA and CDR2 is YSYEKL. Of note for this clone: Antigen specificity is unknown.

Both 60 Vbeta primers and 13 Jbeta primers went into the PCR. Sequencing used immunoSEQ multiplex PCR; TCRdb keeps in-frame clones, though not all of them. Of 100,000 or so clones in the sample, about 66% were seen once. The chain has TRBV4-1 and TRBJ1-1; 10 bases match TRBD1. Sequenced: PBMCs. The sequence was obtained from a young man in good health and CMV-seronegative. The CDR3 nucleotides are TGCGCCAGCAGCCAAGATCCGTCCGGGACAGGGGACACTGAAGCTTTCTTT. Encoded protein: CASSQDPSGTGDTEAFF.